Sequencing of this T cell receptor (beta chain) was carried out in a study of cytomegalovirus exposure and HLA in healthy donors. Study-level findings and limits: Most of the TCR beta V segments (in an earlier analysis) were productive either about 87% or about 30% of the time. By HLA locus, TCR association rates varied in a later analysis, with DRB1 showing the most and HLA-C the fewest. Several V segments, TRBV6-2 and TRBV6-3 among them, could not be told apart and were dropped. HLA-A and HLA-B allele assignments for most subjects were reportedly predicted accurately using TCR beta sequences.

In the PCR, 60 Vbeta and 13 Jbeta primers were used. Sequencing used immunoSEQ multiplex PCR; TCRdb keeps in-frame clones, though not all of them. The sample has around 150,000 clones, about 82% seen once. Germline CDR1 and CDR2: SQVTM and ANQGSEA. The CDR3 loop spans 14 amino acids. About this clone: The antigen is undetermined. Other nucleotide sequences in the sample specify the same CDR3.

The chain couples TRBV29-1 to TRBJ2-7, with D possibly TRBD1 on 6 matching bases. Sequenced: PBMCs. The sequence was obtained from a man aged 30-40 years in good health. The CDR3 nucleotides read TGCAGTGTGTTACAGGGCCGCCTCTCCTACGAGCAGTACTTC. The encoded protein is CSVLQGRLSYEQYF.